The 8 T cell receptor beta chains listed next were all sequenced from one sample in a study of shared clonotypes between healthy human individuals. Assay: immunoSEQ multiplex PCR; the TCRdb copy retains only in-frame clones and omits some. Among about 470,000 clones listed, 70% to 80% were seen once. Sequencing was performed on PBMCs. The receptors come from a woman between 35 and 50 years old in good health. Some clones in this sample may be carry-over from other donors' samples.

This rearrangement joins TRBV30 to TRBJ2-7; D uncertain. The CDR3 consists of 13 residues. CDR1 is GTSNPN and CDR2 is SVGIG in the germline V gene (reference sequence). The V end lost 2 bases, the J end lost 3 bases, and 11 bases lay between the germline ends. The DNA for the CDR3 is TGTGCCTGGAGTCGAGAGCTAGGCTACGAGCAGTACTTC. This sequence encodes CAWSRELGYEQYF.

This chain uses TRBV11-2 with TRBJ1-1; 9 bases align to TRBD1. Per germline, CDR1 SGHAT and CDR2 FQNNGV. After removal of 5 bases from V and 3 bases from J, the junction contained 13 bases not matched to a gene. The CDR3 contains 17 residues. CDR3 residues: CASSLRAPGQGHTEAFF. CDR3 nucleotides: TGTGCCAGCAGCCTTAGAGCCCCGGGACAGGGACACACTGAAGCTTTCTTT.

The rearrangement uses TRBV5-4 and TRBJ1-5; the D gene is possibly TRBD1 (5 bases). The CDR3 is 16 amino acids. Germline CDR1 and CDR2: SGHNT and YYREEE (reference sequence). V was clipped by 6 bases and J by 0 bases, with 16 bases between them. In DNA form, the CDR3 reads TGTGCCAGCATAAGACAGAGCACGTATAGCAATCAGCCCCAGCATTTT. It codes for CASIRQSTYSNQPQHF.

The chain combines TRBV25-1 with TRBJ1-1; D possibly corresponds to TRBD1 (6 bases). Trimming cost V 4 bases and J 4 bases, with 13 bases left between them. The CDR3 sequence is 14 residues long. Germline V CDR1 and CDR2: MGHDK, SYGVNS. For the CDR3, the DNA is TGTGCCAGCAGTGGTGGGGGGGGCCGCACTGAAGCTTTCTTT. It codes for CASSGGGGRTEAFF.

A note on this clone: Other DNA sequences in this specimen translate into the identical CDR3. The rearrangement links TRBV2 to TRBJ1-1, with D possibly TRBD1 on 5 matching bases. Looked up from germline, CDR1 is SNHLY and CDR2 is FYNNEI. The CDR3 contains 17 residues. The V end was cut by 0 bases, the J end by 2 bases, with 16 bases between. CDR3 protein: CASSEALRRDPNTEAFF. DNA for the CDR3: TGTGCCAGCAGTGAAGCGCTTCGACGGGACCCTAACACTGAAGCTTTCTTT. Full variable domain (missing parts from reference TRBV2 and TRBJ1-1): EPEVTQTPSHQVTQMGQEVILRCVPISNHLYFYWYRQILGQKVEFLVSFYNNEISEKSEIFDDQFSVERPDGSNFTLKIRSTKLEDSAMYFCASSEALRRDPNTEAFFGQGTRLTVV.

V is TRBV18 and J is TRBJ2-7, with D maybe TRBD1 (6 bases). The CDR3 loop spans 16 amino acids. Germline V gene sequence: CDR1 KGHSH, CDR2 LQKENI. Trimming left V 6 bases short and J 4 bases short, with 22 bases between. The chain's CDR3 is CASSSRSGTRGYEQYF. CDR3 DNA sequence: TGTGCCAGCTCGAGCAGGTCCGGGACCAGGGGTTACGAGCAGTACTTC.

About this clone: At one of its ends the junction is not consistent with the germline gene, which may arise from a read error. CDR3 DNA: TGTGCCGGCAGTTTTAACGGGGGCATGAACACTGAAGCTTTCTTT. Translated, it gives CAGSFNGGMNTEAFF. V and J are TRBV27 and TRBJ1-1, with a possible D match to TRBD1 (6 bases). The CDR3 sequence is 15 residues long. CDR1 is MNHEY, CDR2 SMNVEV, per germline (reference sequence).

A single count supports this clone. The V gene is TRBV6-6, the J gene TRBJ2-1, with D tentatively TRBD2 (5 bases). The V and J ends lost 6 bases and 5 bases respectively, with 11 bases between them. Per germline, CDR1 MNHNY and CDR2 SVGAGI (reference sequence). CDR3 length: 13 amino acids. CDR3 residues: CASSPGLNNEQFF. Here the CDR3 DNA reads TGTGCCAGCAGCCCCGGACTTAACAATGAGCAGTTCTTC.